These 10 T cell receptor beta chains were sequenced from one sample in a study of T-cell reconstitution after alpha-beta-depleted transplantation in children. Unique molecular identifiers tagged the TCRbeta library. Via MiXCR, TCRdb re-called the PCR reads, giving one row per CDR3 protein. The sample shows some 240,000 distinct CDR3 sequences, more than 10% of them seen only once. The specimen comprised PBMCs from the stem cell graft donor, sampled from the stem cell graft. All receptors come from a human donor who donated a stem cell graft to a child with acute lymphoblastic leukemia.

There are many counts of this clonotype. The chain couples TRBV18 to TRBJ1-5; D is possibly TRBD1 (5 bases). The CDR3 has 14 amino acids. Trimming left V 0 bases short and J 6 bases short, with 9 bases between. Germline V lookup: CDR1 KGHSH, CDR2 LQKENI. CDR3 DNA: TGTGCCAGCTCACCACCTGGGGGAGGTCAGCCCCAGCATTTT. Protein product: CASSPPGGGQPQHF.

This clonotype was found many times. V usage is TRBV7-6 and J usage is TRBJ2-3, with 12 bases fitting TRBD1. CDR3 length equals 17 residues. V gave up 0 bases and J gave up 6 bases; unmatched junction bases: 7. Germline values: CDR1 SGHVS, CDR2 FNYEAQ. CDR3 loop: CASSLARGQGAQDTQYF. CDR3 nucleotide sequence: TGTGCCAGCAGCTTAGCGCGGGGACAGGGGGCGCAGGATACGCAGTATTTT.

This clonotype was observed many times. The genes are TRBV19 and TRBJ1-1; no reliable D call. This CDR3 spans 11 amino acids. With 3 bases removed from V and 8 bases from J, the gap between germline ends came to 7 bases. From germline, CDR1 is LNHDA and CDR2 SQIVND (reference sequence). The CDR3 DNA follows: TGTGCCAGTAGTATGGGCAGGGAAGCTTTCTTT. It specifies CASSMGREAFF. Variable domain in full (rest from reference TRBV19 and TRBJ1-1): DGGITQSPKYLFRKEGQNVTLSCEQNLNHDAMYWYRQDPGQGLRLIYYSQIVNDFQKGDIAEGYSVSREKKESFPLTVTSAQKNPTAFYLCASSMGREAFFGQGTRLTVV.

The sample holds many counts of this clonotype. J is TRBJ2-7 and V is TRBV4-2; D tentatively reads TRBD1 or TRBD2 (5 bases each). Trimming cost V 0 bases and J 2 bases, with 8 bases left between them. This CDR3 has 14 amino acids. Germline V gene sequence: CDR1 LGHNA, CDR2 YNFKEQ. CDR3 sequence (DNA): TGTGCCAGCAGCCAAGAAGGGACGACCTACGAGCAGTACTTC. Protein product: CASSQEGTTYEQYF.

This clonotype was detected many times. The chain is built from TRBV5-1 and TRBJ2-1, with D hard to call. The CDR3 runs 16 residues. Germline values: CDR1 SGHRS, CDR2 YFSETQ. V was trimmed by 1 base and J by 5 bases, leaving 16 bases between them. The CDR3 sequence is CASSLRTSGPHNEQFF. In nucleotides, the CDR3 is TGCGCCAGCAGCTTGCGGACCTCCGGCCCCCACAATGAGCAGTTCTTC.

The table lists this clonotype with many counts. The chain couples TRBV5-5 to TRBJ1-6; unclear D gene. V was trimmed by 0 bases and J by 8 bases, leaving 6 bases between them. This CDR3 is built from 13 residues. From germline, CDR1 is SGHKS and CDR2 YYEKEE (reference sequence). The CDR3 reads CASSLGVYSPLHF. The CDR3 DNA is TGTGCCAGCAGCTTGGGCGTCTATTCACCCCTCCACTTT.

This clonotype was seen a handful of times. The genes are TRBV29-1 and TRBJ1-1; no clear D gene. The germline V gene has CDR1 SQVTM and CDR2 ANQGSEA. V dropped 7 bases and J dropped 2 bases, with 8 bases sitting between them. The length of the CDR3 is 11 residues. The CDR3 nucleotides read TGCAGCGCCTGGGATAACACTGAAGCTTTCTTT. Residues: CSAWDNTEAFF.

Concerning this clonotype itself: A read error is possible here, since a much larger clone lies one base away. This chain joins TRBV5-1 and TRBJ2-1, with D possibly being TRBD1 or TRBD2 (6 bases each). The CDR3 extends over 13 amino acids. V gave up 8 bases and J gave up 13 bases, with 22 bases separating them. CDR1 and CDR2 (germline): SGHRS, YFSETQ. CDR3 residues: CASKGGLGTDQFF. The DNA of the CDR3 is TGCGCCAGTAAGGGGGGCTTAGGAACGGACCAGTTCTTC.

This clonotype occurred many times. V gene TRBV7-2 combines with J gene TRBJ2-7; D not resolved. Between the trimmed V and J ends, which lost 5 bases and 3 bases, there was a span of 11 bases. This CDR3 is 13 amino acids long. Germline-derived CDR1 and CDR2 are SGHTA and FQGNSA. Here the CDR3 DNA reads TGTGCCAGCAGCCCCGGACCACACTACGAGCAGTACTTC. Amino acids: CASSPGPHYEQYF.

Many counts were recorded for this clonotype. The chain employs TRBV9 and TRBJ2-5, with no clear D. Germline V gene lookup returns CDR1 SGDLS and CDR2 YYNGEE. The V gene lost 0 bases and the J gene lost 5 bases, with 8 bases spanning the gap. This CDR3 is 13 amino acids long. In DNA, the CDR3 is TGTGCCAGCAGCGTAGAGACACCCGAGACCCAGTACTTC. This encodes CASSVETPETQYF.